At least ten counts were recorded for the clone carrying this T cell receptor beta chain. Its antigen remains unknown. The data were taken from a study of molecular identifiers for immune sequencing clone quantification. One entry per CDR3 protein results from TCRdb running MiXCR on the PCR reads. The table has approximately 670,000 distinct CDR3 sequences, 15% to 20% seen once. Study findings and constraints: Naive cells had under 1% of molecules in clones above 20 RNA copies, effectors over 99%.

Germline CDR1 reads SGHVS; CDR2 reads FNYEAQ. Germline trimming cut 5 bases from V and 8 bases from J; bases unmatched to any gene: 3. This CDR3 is built from 12 residues. Isolation of naive CD8 T cells was achieved by sorting on a CD8+CD4-CCR7+CD45RA+ phenotype. Sequencing used naive CD8+ T cells from blood, with Jurkat cell RNA spiked in. Subset indicated: FACS-sorted CD8+CD4-CCR7+CD45RA+ naive T cells. V gene TRBV7-6 combines with J gene TRBJ2-3, with 8 bases lining up with TRBD2. The sequence derives from a human donor in good health. Some libraries in this study had Jurkat cell RNA spiked in. CDR3 loop: CASSRAGGTQYF. In DNA form, the CDR3 reads TGTGCCAGCAGCCGGGCGGGGGGTACGCAGTATTTT.